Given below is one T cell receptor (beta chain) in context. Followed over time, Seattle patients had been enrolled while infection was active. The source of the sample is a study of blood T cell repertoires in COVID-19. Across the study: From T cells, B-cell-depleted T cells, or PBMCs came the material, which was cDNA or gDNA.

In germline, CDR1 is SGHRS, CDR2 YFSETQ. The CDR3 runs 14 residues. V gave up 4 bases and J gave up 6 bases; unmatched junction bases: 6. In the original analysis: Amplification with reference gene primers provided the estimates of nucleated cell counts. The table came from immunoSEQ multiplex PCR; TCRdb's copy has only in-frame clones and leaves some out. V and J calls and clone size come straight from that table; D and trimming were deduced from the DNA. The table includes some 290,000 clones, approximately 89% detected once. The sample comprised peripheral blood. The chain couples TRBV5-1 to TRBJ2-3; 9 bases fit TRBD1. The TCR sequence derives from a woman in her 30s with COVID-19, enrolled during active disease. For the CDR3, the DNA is TGCGCCAGCAGCCCCGGGACAGGGAAGGATACGCAGTATTTT. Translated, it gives CASSPGTGKDTQYF. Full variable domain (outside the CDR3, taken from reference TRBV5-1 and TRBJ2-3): KAGVTQTPRYLIKTRGQQVTLSCSPISGHRSVSWYQQTPGQGLQFLFEYFSETQRNKGNFPGRFSGRQFSNSRSEMNVSTLELGDSALYLCASSPGTGKDTQYFGPGTRLTVL.